Below, 5 T cell receptor beta chains from the same sample are listed, as sequenced in a study of cytomegalovirus exposure and HLA in healthy donors (dated by TCRdb to the late 2010s). To prepare the library, the immunoSEQ multiplex PCR assay was applied. For the multiplex PCR, a mixture combining 60 forward primers for TCR Vbeta segments and 13 reverse primers for TCR Jbeta segments was used. TCRdb re-hosts the immuneACCESS table, in-frame sequences only. Its copies lack some clones; in the studies checked, an unresolved V gene accounts for under half of them, and the cause for the rest is not known. The sample table holds some 120,000 clones. Approximately 6.8% of the sample is in the top ten clones. The sample comprised PBMCs. The source is a man aged 40-50 years in good health and CMV-seropositive.

The chain carries TRBV13 and TRBJ2-1; TRBD2 agrees at 14 bases. The germline CDR1 and CDR2 sequences are PRHDT and FYEKMQ (reference sequence). The CDR3 length is 18 residues. V was clipped by 4 bases and J by 0 bases; unmatched bases: 5. CDR3 bases: TGTGCCAGCAGCTGGACTAGCGGGAGGTCGAGCTCCTACAATGAGCAGTTCTTC. It codes for CASSWTSGRSSSYNEQFF.

The chain couples TRBV7-9 to TRBJ2-7, with D possibly TRBD2 on 6 matching bases. The V gene lost 0 bases and the J gene lost 2 bases, with 11 bases spanning the gap. CDR3 length: 15 amino acids. CDR1 and CDR2 from the germline V gene are SEHNR and FQNEAQ (reference sequence). This CDR3 reads CASSLANGRTYEQYF. CDR3 bases: TGTGCCAGCAGCTTAGCGAACGGGAGAACCTACGAGCAGTACTTC.

The chain couples TRBV5-4 to TRBJ1-1; D call uncertain. The CDR3 consists of 13 residues. Per germline, CDR1 SGHNT and CDR2 YYREEE (reference sequence). Trimming cost V 9 bases and J 0 bases, with 12 bases left between them. The CDR3 protein is CAMQHKMNTEAFF. In DNA, the CDR3 is TGTGCCATGCAACATAAAATGAACACTGAAGCTTTCTTT.

The chain employs TRBV6-1 and TRBJ2-7, with D hard to call. V shed 2 bases and J shed 6 bases, with 14 bases lying between them. Germline-derived CDR1 and CDR2 are MNHNS and SASEGT. CDR3 size: 14 residues. The CDR3 region is CASSEYNPELEQYF. DNA of the CDR3: TGTGCCAGCAGTGAATATAACCCGGAGCTCGAGCAGTACTTC.

The rearrangement links TRBV30 to TRBJ2-1; 10 bases fit TRBD1. The length of the CDR3 is 14 residues. V lost 3 bases, J lost 8 bases, and 7 bases stayed unmatched. CDR1 is GTSNPN and CDR2 is SVGIG in the germline V gene (reference sequence). Here the CDR3 DNA reads TGTGCCTGGAGGACCGGGACAGGGGTGGATGAGCAGTTCTTC. The encoded protein is CAWRTGTGVDEQFF.